This TCR beta chain was found in a study of blood T cell repertoires in COVID-19. Across the study: Spain, Italy and the United States supplied samples that represented acute and convalescent COVID-19. From T cells, B-cell-depleted T cells, or PBMCs came the material, which was cDNA or gDNA.

This clone came up once. V trimming: 5 bases; J trimming: 4 bases; junction bases outside the gene matches: 6. Germline V gene data show CDR1 as SGHAT and CDR2 as FQNNGV. The CDR3 contains 15 residues. The data were produced by immunoSEQ multiplex PCR, yet TCRdb's version contains in-frame clones alone and is incomplete. The table shows under 300,000 clones, with over 80% occurring only once. V gene TRBV11-2 combines with J gene TRBJ2-2; 8 bases line up with TRBD1. The TCR sequence derives from a woman aged 40 to 50 with acute or convalescent COVID-19. Sample: peripheral blood. CDR3 sequence (DNA): TGTGCCAGCAGCGGGGGGCAGGGGGCCACCGGGGAGCTGTTTTTT. This encodes CASSGGQGATGELFF.